This TCR beta chain originates from a study of cytomegalovirus exposure and HLA in healthy donors. General study points: It was reportedly the case that the classifier diagnosed cytomegalovirus status with high specificity and sensitivity.

Germline V lookup: CDR1 MNHNS, CDR2 SASEGT. The V segment lost 5 bases and the J segment 3 bases; nucleotides outside the gene matches: 6. The CDR3 covers 14 residues. Assay used: immunoSEQ multiplex PCR; TCRdb lists only in-frame clones, some missing. The sample has about 400,000 clones; approximately 90% are singletons. This clone showed up just once. Its specificity is unknown. This sequence joins TRBV6-1 and TRBJ2-7, with 8 bases lining up with TRBD1. Sequencing was done on a sample of PBMCs. The clonotype comes from a woman in her late teens or twenties in good health and CMV-seronegative. As DNA, the CDR3 is TGTGCCAGCAGTAAGGGACAGGAACTCTACGAGCAGTACTTC. This encodes CASSKGQELYEQYF.